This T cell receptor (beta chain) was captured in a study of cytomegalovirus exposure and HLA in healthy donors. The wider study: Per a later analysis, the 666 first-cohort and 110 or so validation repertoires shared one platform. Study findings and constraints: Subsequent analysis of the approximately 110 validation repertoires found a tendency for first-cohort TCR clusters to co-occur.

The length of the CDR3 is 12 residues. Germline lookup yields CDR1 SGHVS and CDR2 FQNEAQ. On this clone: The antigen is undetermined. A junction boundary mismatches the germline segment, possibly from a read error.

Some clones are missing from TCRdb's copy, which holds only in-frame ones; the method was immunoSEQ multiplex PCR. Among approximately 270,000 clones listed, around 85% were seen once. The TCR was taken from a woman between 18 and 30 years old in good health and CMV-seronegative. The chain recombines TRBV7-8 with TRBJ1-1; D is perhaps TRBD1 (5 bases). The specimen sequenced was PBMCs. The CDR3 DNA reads TGTGCCAGCAGCCTAGCCCAGGGAGAAGCTTTCTTT. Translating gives CASSLAQGEAFF.